These T cell receptor beta chains were read from a single sample in a study of blood T cell repertoires in COVID-19. Generated by immunoSEQ multiplex PCR, the TCRdb table keeps only in-frame clones and is missing some. Of roughly 260,000 clones in the sample, 88% were seen once. The sample taken for sequencing was peripheral blood. These receptors were obtained from a woman between 25 and 40 years old with COVID-19, enrolled during active disease. Each CDR3 is given without its conserved first and last residue.

j_gene,v_gene,CDR3aa
TRBJ1-3,TRBV9,ASSPQGPSGNTIY
TRBJ1-5,TRBV6-2/TRBV6-3,ASSYSSVQPQH
TRBJ2-3,TRBV4-1,ASSQETRTQYTDTQY
TRBJ1-2,TRBV29-1,SVTLGGTNYGYT
TRBJ2-5,TRBV7-2,ASSLYRLETQY
TRBJ1-5,TRBV19,ASSTGPTGGNQPQH
TRBJ2-1,TRBV5-4,ASSVGLVGEQF
TRBJ2-7,TRBV29-1,SVESSPYEQY
TRBJ1-2,TRBV24-1,ATSDYRNYGYT
TRBJ1-4,TRBV11-2,ASSFSGTGNEKLF
TRBJ1-3,TRBV5-5,ASSLLRSYSGNTIY
TRBJ2-2,TRBV28,ASSGTPNTGELF
TRBJ1-1,TRBV7-2,ASSRISPSMNTEAF
TRBJ2-1,TRBV7-9,ASTLAGVIDEQF
TRBJ2-7,TRBV11-2,ASSLEWDRSWRDEQY
TRBJ1-4,TRBV30,AWSVQGGEKLF
TRBJ2-3,TRBV19,ASRRGQDTQY
TRBJ2-7,TRBV2,ASSFSVEQY
TRBJ2-5,TRBV6-2/TRBV6-3,ASSYSSGIGAETQY
TRBJ2-6,TRBV5-1,ASSLAAGGGANVLT
TRBJ2-7,TRBV6-5,ASSQGRTGGNEQY
TRBJ2-3,TRBV11-3,ASSLNSGDTQY
TRBJ1-1,TRBV29-1,SVKKAGVNTEAF
TRBJ1-4,TRBV30,AWEKTGNEKLF
TRBJ2-7,TRBV18,ASSPKQSYEQY
TRBJ1-1,TRBV21-1,ASGRQGSGEAF
TRBJ2-1,TRBV21-1,ASTRFIGLAGECYNEQF
TRBJ2-7,TRBV6-7,ASVAGVYEQY
TRBJ1-2,TRBV9,ASSDRDSLSYT
TRBJ2-7,TRBV10-3,AISESRQGADEQY
TRBJ2-5,TRBV24-1,ATSEYSGSGQETQY
TRBJ1-5,TRBV30,AWSSSDRNQPQH
TRBJ2-5,TRBV27,ATATEGGETQY
TRBJ1-3,TRBV10-1,ATSAGGNTIY
TRBJ1-1,TRBV20-1,SASMRDRAHTSTEAF
TRBJ2-5,TRBV4-1,ASSQDPAGEETQY
TRBJ2-7,TRBV5-5,ASSLAPQGVSYEQY
TRBJ2-2,TRBV24-1,ATSDSLDRMRAGELF
TRBJ1-2,TRBV5-4,ASSLGDRGGYGYT
TRBJ1-2,TRBV28,ASSAFLAGGTKSYT
TRBJ2-2,TRBV19,ASSMGLAGATGELF
TRBJ2-7,TRBV6-2/TRBV6-3,ASSSTGVSSYEQY
TRBJ1-3,TRBV19,ASSIVLSGNTIY
TRBJ2-7,TRBV7-2,ASSSPGTRYYEQY
TRBJ2-2,TRBV27,ASSPTGLTGELF
TRBJ1-2,TRBV2,ASSQGGQGARGYT
TRBJ2-3,TRBV3-1/TRBV3-2,ASSPSPLRRYADTQY
TRBJ2-7,TRBV6-6,ASSFGLAEREQY
TRBJ2-1,TRBV28,ASSRDSLNSYNEQF
TRBJ2-7,TRBV9,ASSPSAGGWDEQY
TRBJ2-1,TRBV5-1,ASSFTGVNEQF
TRBJ1-4,TRBV7-9,ASSGEGRREKLF
TRBJ1-2,TRBV12-3/TRBV12-4,ASSRDLGYGYT
TRBJ2-7,TRBV6-5,ASSSRTGAYEQY
TRBJ2-3,TRBV6-4,ASSASGAGTDTQY
TRBJ2-2,TRBV7-2,ATSSTPGLVFSGELF
TRBJ2-7,TRBV6-6,ASSRLADSYEQY